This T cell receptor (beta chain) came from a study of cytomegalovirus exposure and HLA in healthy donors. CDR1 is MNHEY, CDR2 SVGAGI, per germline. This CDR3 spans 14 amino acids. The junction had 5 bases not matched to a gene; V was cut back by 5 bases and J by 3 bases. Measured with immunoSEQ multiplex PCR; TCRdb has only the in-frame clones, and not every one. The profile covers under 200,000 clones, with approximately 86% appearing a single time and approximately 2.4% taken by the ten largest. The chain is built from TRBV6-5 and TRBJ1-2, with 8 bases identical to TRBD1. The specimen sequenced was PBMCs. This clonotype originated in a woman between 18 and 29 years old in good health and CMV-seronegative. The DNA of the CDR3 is TGTGCCAGCAGTGCAGGGGGCGCAGACTATGGCTACACCTTC. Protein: CASSAGGADYGYTF.